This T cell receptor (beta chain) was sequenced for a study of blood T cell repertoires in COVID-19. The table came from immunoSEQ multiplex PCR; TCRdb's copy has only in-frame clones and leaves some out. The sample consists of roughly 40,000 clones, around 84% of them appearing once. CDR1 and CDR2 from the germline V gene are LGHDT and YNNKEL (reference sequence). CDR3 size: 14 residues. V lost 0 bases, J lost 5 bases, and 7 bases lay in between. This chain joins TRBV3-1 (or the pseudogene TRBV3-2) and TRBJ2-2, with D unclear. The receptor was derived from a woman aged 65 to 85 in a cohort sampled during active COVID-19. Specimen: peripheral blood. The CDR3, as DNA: TGTGCCAGCAGCCAAGATTTTAAAACCGGGGAGCTGTTTTTT. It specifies CASSQDFKTGELFF.